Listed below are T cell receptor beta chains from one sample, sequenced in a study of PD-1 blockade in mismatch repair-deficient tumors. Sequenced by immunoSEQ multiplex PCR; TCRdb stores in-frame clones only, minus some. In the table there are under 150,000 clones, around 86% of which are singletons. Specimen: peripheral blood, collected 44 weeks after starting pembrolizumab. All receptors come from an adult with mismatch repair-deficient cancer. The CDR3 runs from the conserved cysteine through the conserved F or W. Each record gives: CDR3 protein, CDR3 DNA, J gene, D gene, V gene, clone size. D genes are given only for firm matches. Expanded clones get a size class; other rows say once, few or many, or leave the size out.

CDR3 protein: CASSRTGWETQYF; CDR3 DNA: TGTGCCAGCAGCCGAACAGGGTGGGAGACCCAGTACTTC; J gene: TRBJ2-5; D gene: -; V gene: TRBV7-8; clone size: -
CDR3 protein: CASSLTQVGHEQYF; CDR3 DNA: TGTGCCAGCAGCTTAACACAGGTCGGTCACGAGCAGTACTTC; J gene: TRBJ2-7; D gene: -; V gene: TRBV7-9; clone size: -
CDR3 protein: CASSQERGIGYEQYF; CDR3 DNA: TGCGCCAGCAGCCAAGAAAGGGGGATTGGCTACGAGCAGTACTTC; J gene: TRBJ2-7; D gene: -; V gene: TRBV4-3; clone size: -
CDR3 protein: CASSTRDGTYEQYF; CDR3 DNA: TGTGCCAGCAGCACCCGGGACGGCACCTACGAGCAGTACTTC; J gene: TRBJ2-7; D gene: -; V gene: TRBV7-9; clone size: once
CDR3 protein: CASSLITGELGYTF; CDR3 DNA: TGCGCCAGCAGCTTGATAACAGGGGAACTTGGCTACACCTTC; J gene: TRBJ1-2; D gene: TRBD1; V gene: TRBV4-3; clone size: -
CDR3 protein: CAWSVAPNEQFF; CDR3 DNA: TGTGCCTGGAGTGTAGCTCCCAATGAGCAGTTCTTC; J gene: TRBJ2-1; D gene: -; V gene: TRBV30; clone size: -
CDR3 protein: CASSPTPGGYTF; CDR3 DNA: TGTGCCAGCAGCCCAACCCCGGGTGGCTACACCTTC; J gene: TRBJ1-2; D gene: -; V gene: TRBV14; clone size: once
CDR3 protein: CAWRLAGAYEQYF; CDR3 DNA: TGTGCCTGGAGGCTAGCGGGTGCCTACGAGCAGTACTTC; J gene: TRBJ2-7; D gene: TRBD2; V gene: TRBV30; clone size: -
CDR3 protein: CASSFSGLYGYTF; CDR3 DNA: TGTGCCAGCAGCTTTTCAGGGCTCTATGGCTACACCTTC; J gene: TRBJ1-2; D gene: -; V gene: TRBV11-3; clone size: -
CDR3 protein: CASSLGLAGKETQYF; CDR3 DNA: TGTGCCAGCAGCTTAGGACTAGCGGGAAAAGAGACCCAGTACTTC; J gene: TRBJ2-5; D gene: TRBD2; V gene: TRBV11-2; clone size: -
CDR3 protein: CASSYGRVVHVYEQYF; CDR3 DNA: TGTGCCAGCAGCTACGGACGGGTAGTCCACGTCTACGAGCAGTACTTC; J gene: TRBJ2-7; D gene: -; V gene: TRBV11-2; clone size: -